Listed here are 15 T cell receptor beta chains from one sample, sequenced in a study of metastatic and nonmetastatic thyroid tumors. No treatment of any kind had been given to any patient before thyroid surgery. TCRdb re-analyzed the PCR reads through MiXCR. In the table there are roughly 6,100 clones, about 19% of which are singletons. The sequenced material came from adjacent normal tissue. The receptors here all came from a female donor with papillary thyroid cancer or a benign thyroid nodule (not recorded which). Some clones in this sample may be carry-over from other donors' samples.

The chain couples TRBV14 to TRBJ2-7; D is ambiguous. Trimming removed 7 bases at V and 3 bases at J, with 19 bases between. Germline assignment: CDR1 SGHDN and CDR2 FVKESK. There are 15 residues in the CDR3. As DNA, the CDR3 is TGTGCCAGCATCCTCAGTGTGACCAACCGCTACGAGCAGTACTTC. Encoded protein: CASILSVTNRYEQYF. Combining the CDR3 with reference TRBV14 and TRBJ2-7 gives the whole variable domain EAGVTQFPSHSVIEKGQTVTLRCDPISGHDNLYWYRRVMGKEIKFLLHFVKESKQDESGMPNNRFLAERTGGTYSTLKVQPAELEDSGVYFCASILSVTNRYEQYFGPGTRLTVT.

This clone rates as medium-sized (0.01 to 0.1%). This chain connects TRBV20-1 to TRBJ2-7, with 7 bases identical to TRBD1. The CDR3 has 14 amino acids. CDR1 is DFQATT and CDR2 is SNEGSKA in the germline V gene (reference sequence). Trimming removed 5 bases from V and 2 bases from J; junction bases left unmatched: 9. This CDR3 reads CSAQGMTGTYEQYF. The CDR3 nucleotides are TGCAGTGCTCAGGGTATGACAGGGACCTACGAGCAGTACTTC.

A note on this clone: A read error may produce the germline difference seen at one junction end. V gene TRBV6-1 combines with J gene TRBJ2-5; D unclear. Germline V gene lookup returns CDR1 MNHNS and CDR2 SASEGT. The CDR3 runs 11 residues. The CDR3 bases are TGTGCCGGCACCCAGGTGGAGACACAGTACTTC. Amino acid sequence: CAGTQVETQYF.

By frequency in the sample, this clone is medium-sized (0.01 to 0.1%). The chain couples TRBV7-3 to TRBJ1-1, with TRBD1 identical over 7 bases. Losses at the gene ends were 3 bases for V and 0 bases for J; bases not matched to a gene: 1. Germline lookup yields CDR1 SGHTA and CDR2 FQGTGA. The CDR3 runs 14 residues. CDR3 residues: CASSLGQLNTEAFF. The CDR3 DNA sequence: TGTGCCAGCAGCTTGGGACAGTTGAACACTGAAGCTTTCTTT.

This clone is deemed medium-sized. The V call is TRBV20-1, the J call TRBJ2-1, with unresolved D. This CDR3 comprises 16 residues. V lost 1 base and J lost 6, with 19 bases in between. The germline gives CDR1 DFQATT, CDR2 SNEGSKA (reference sequence). The CDR3 here is CSARGTQSGLGNEQFF. In nucleotides, the CDR3 is TGCAGTGCTAGAGGAACCCAATCCGGGCTCGGCAATGAGCAGTTCTTC.

This clone has just a few counts. The chain uses TRBV25-1 and TRBJ1-1; D unclear. Germline lookup yields CDR1 MGHDK and CDR2 SYGVNS. CDR3 length: 12 residues. V was shortened by 4 bases and J by 5 bases, with 8 bases between the two germline ends. As DNA, the CDR3 is TGTGCCAGCAGTGGGGGTAGGACTGAAGCTTTCTTT. Its translation: CASSGGRTEAFF.

The rearrangement links TRBV28 to TRBJ2-6, with TRBD1 as a possible D gene (6 bases). CDR1 MDHEN and CDR2 SYDVKM come from the germline V gene. V was trimmed by 6 bases and J by 1 base, leaving 10 bases between them. This CDR3 spans 15 amino acids. The CDR3 sequence is CASSNRVSGANVLTF. CDR3 sequence (DNA): TGTGCCAGCAGCAACAGGGTTTCTGGGGCCAACGTCCTGACTTTC.

The CDR3 bases are TGCGCCAGCAGCCAATCAAGCGGGGACTACGAGCAGTACTTC. It is translated as CASSQSSGDYEQYF. V usage is TRBV4-1 and J usage is TRBJ2-7, with TRBD2 matching 7 bases. Per the germline V gene, CDR1 is MGHRA and CDR2 is YSYEKL. After removal of 2 bases from V and 3 bases from J, the junction contained 4 bases not matched to a gene. There are 14 residues in the CDR3.

This clone is medium-sized (0.01 to 0.1%) in the sample. V usage is TRBV28 and J usage is TRBJ1-1; 7 bases align to TRBD1. Looked up from germline, CDR1 is MDHEN and CDR2 is SYDVKM. This CDR3 region has 15 residues. The V and J ends lost 6 bases and 3 bases, in that order; junction bases with no gene match: 10. The CDR3 region has the DNA TGTGCCAGCAGCCCCGTCAGGGGGTTGTACACTGAAGCTTTCTTT. Translation gives CASSPVRGLYTEAFF.

V is TRBV11-2 and J is TRBJ2-3, with D hard to call. Germline V lookup: CDR1 SGHAT, CDR2 FQNNGV. V shed 3 bases and J shed 3 bases, with 7 bases lying between them. The CDR3 has 13 amino acids. The chain's CDR3 is CASSFSGTDTQYF. DNA of the CDR3: TGTGCCAGCAGCTTCTCCGGGACAGATACGCAGTATTTT.

The chain carries TRBV6-1 and TRBJ1-1; D is perhaps TRBD1 (6 bases). This CDR3 comprises 14 residues. Trimming took 6 bases from V and 3 from J, leaving 14 bases between them. Germline assignment: CDR1 MNHNS and CDR2 SASEGT. CDR3 amino acids: CASRPTGTHTEAFF. CDR3 bases: TGTGCCAGCAGACCAACAGGGACTCACACTGAAGCTTTCTTT.

The CDR3 DNA sequence: TGTGCCAGCAGTTGGACAGGCTACACTGAAGCTTTCTTT. Translation: CASSWTGYTEAFF. The rearrangement joins TRBV6-2 or TRBV6-3 to TRBJ1-1; 7 nucleotides align to TRBD1. Losses at the gene ends were 4 bases for V and 3 bases for J; bases not matched to a gene: 2. The CDR3 is 13 residues long. The germline CDR1 and CDR2 sequences are MNHEY and SVGEGT.

By share of the sample, this clone is medium-sized. This chain connects TRBV9 to TRBJ1-1; no clear D. The CDR3 consists of 13 residues. Deletions cut 4 bases from V and 3 bases from J, with 10 bases between. From germline, CDR1 is SGDLS and CDR2 YYNGEE. CDR3 region: CASSFAWDTEAFF. The CDR3 bases are TGTGCCAGCAGCTTTGCGTGGGACACTGAAGCTTTCTTT.

The table lists this clone with a few counts. The rearrangement joins TRBV20-1 to TRBJ2-7; the match to TRBD2 covers 7 bases. The CDR3 runs 14 residues. V shed 2 bases and J 0 bases; nucleotides not matched to a gene: 4. CDR1 and CDR2 from the germline V gene are DFQATT and SNEGSKA (reference sequence). The chain's CDR3 is CSARWGGSSYEQYF. The CDR3 nucleotides are TGCAGTGCTAGATGGGGGGGATCCTCCTACGAGCAGTACTTC.

This clone appeared a few times. V usage is TRBV14 and J usage is TRBJ1-1; 9 positions match TRBD1. J gave up 4 bases and V 4 bases, and 7 bases lay outside the gene matches. CDR1 and CDR2 from the germline V gene are SGHDN and FVKESK. The CDR3 is 15 residues long. The DNA for the CDR3 is TGTGCCAGCAGCCTCCTCGTGACAGGGGGCACTGAAGCTTTCTTT. It encodes CASSLLVTGGTEAFF. Full variable domain (rest looked up from reference TRBV14 and TRBJ1-1): EAGVTQFPSHSVIEKGQTVTLRCDPISGHDNLYWYRRVMGKEIKFLLHFVKESKQDESGMPNNRFLAERTGGTYSTLKVQPAELEDSGVYFCASSLLVTGGTEAFFGQGTRLTVV.